This is a list of T cell receptor beta chains from one sample in a study of a mutant IDH1 vaccine in newly diagnosed glioma. The antigens for these receptors are not known. TCRdb's copy holds only in-frame clones and misses some; the assay was immunoSEQ multiplex PCR. The data contain about 67,000 clones, over 75% of them singletons. The source was PBMCs, collected from a glioma patient whose treatment included an IDH1 peptide vaccine. The source is a middle-aged man with glioma. CDR3s leave out the opening cysteine and the closing phenylalanine or tryptophan.

v_call: TRBV6-6
j_call: TRBJ1-3
cdr3_length: 13
cdr3_aa: ASSYSPQAGNTIY

v_call: TRBV27
j_call: TRBJ2-2
cdr3_length: 14
cdr3_aa: ASSLIGFGSTGELF

v_call: TRBV7-9
j_call: TRBJ1-4
cdr3_length: 15
cdr3_aa: ASSFFGWTGKDEKLF

v_call: TRBV18
j_call: TRBJ2-5
cdr3_length: 13
cdr3_aa: ASSPLGTGEQTQY

v_call: TRBV2
j_call: TRBJ1-5
cdr3_length: 13
cdr3_aa: ASSELGLGSQPQH

v_call: TRBV5-1
j_call: TRBJ1-1
cdr3_length: 15
cdr3_aa: ASSFRTGVEGRTEAF

v_call: TRBV7-9
j_call: TRBJ2-7
cdr3_length: 14
cdr3_aa: ASSFTSGYTSYEQY

v_call: TRBV7-8
j_call: TRBJ2-2
cdr3_length: 19
cdr3_aa: ASSLAYGGSRGSKDTGELF

v_call: TRBV5-8
j_call: TRBJ2-1
cdr3_length: 9
cdr3_aa: ASSLGREQF

v_call: TRBV2
j_call: TRBJ2-7
cdr3_length: 11
cdr3_aa: ASSEANGLAKY

v_call: TRBV4-1
j_call: TRBJ1-2
cdr3_length: 14
cdr3_aa: ASSPSKVQGNYGYT

v_call: TRBV6-5
j_call: TRBJ1-4
cdr3_length: 13
cdr3_aa: ASSPGGGRGEKLF

v_call: TRBV27
j_call: TRBJ2-3
cdr3_length: 18
cdr3_aa: ASSLSRIRWAGVGAKTQY

v_call: TRBV30
j_call: TRBJ2-5
cdr3_length: 13
cdr3_aa: AWSLGLAGWETQY

v_call: TRBV19
j_call: TRBJ1-5
cdr3_length: 15
cdr3_aa: ASRIGGGFYSNQPQH

v_call: TRBV7-9
j_call: TRBJ2-2
cdr3_length: 14
cdr3_aa: ASSFVVRPNTGELF

v_call: TRBV7-9
j_call: TRBJ1-5
cdr3_length: 11
cdr3_aa: ASTPGGHQPQH

v_call: TRBV10-3
j_call: TRBJ2-2
cdr3_length: 16
cdr3_aa: AISESRASGPNTGELF

v_call: TRBV10-3
j_call: TRBJ1-2
cdr3_length: 11
cdr3_aa: AISESRLYGYT

v_call: TRBV5-5
j_call: TRBJ2-7
cdr3_length: 12
cdr3_aa: ASTLGLSPYEQY

v_call: TRBV10-3
j_call: TRBJ2-7
cdr3_length: 12
cdr3_aa: AISEIGALYEQY

v_call: TRBV28
j_call: TRBJ2-7
cdr3_length: 13
cdr3_aa: ASSSRGLSSYEQY

v_call: TRBV7-2
j_call: TRBJ1-3
cdr3_length: 11
cdr3_aa: ASSASSGNTIY

v_call: TRBV5-1
j_call: TRBJ1-2
cdr3_length: 11
cdr3_aa: ASSLVQAHGYT

v_call: TRBV29-1
j_call: TRBJ1-1
cdr3_length: 10
cdr3_aa: SGGGGRTEAF

v_call: TRBV7-2
j_call: TRBJ2-1
cdr3_length: 16
cdr3_aa: ASTRTSGRVGQDNEQF

v_call: TRBV29-1
j_call: TRBJ2-1
cdr3_length: 11
cdr3_aa: SVALYIGNEQF

v_call: TRBV30
j_call: TRBJ1-1
cdr3_length: 10
cdr3_aa: AWSGLNTEAF

v_call: TRBV11-2
j_call: TRBJ1-2
cdr3_length: 12
cdr3_aa: ASAIDRGNYGYT

v_call: TRBV27
j_call: TRBJ1-1
cdr3_length: 15
cdr3_aa: ASRHLWTQGGNTEAF

v_call: TRBV15
j_call: TRBJ1-3
cdr3_length: 14
cdr3_aa: ATSRDPAGTGNTIY

v_call: TRBV6-6
j_call: TRBJ2-7
cdr3_length: 12
cdr3_aa: ASRQTGASYEQY

v_call: TRBV6-1
j_call: TRBJ2-1
cdr3_length: 13
cdr3_aa: ASSGLAGGPNEQF

v_call: TRBV28
j_call: TRBJ2-4
cdr3_length: 14
cdr3_aa: ASSADRGLAKNIQY

v_call: TRBV9
j_call: TRBJ2-5
cdr3_length: 15
cdr3_aa: ASSLGTSGGFQETQY

v_call: TRBV7-3
j_call: TRBJ2-5
cdr3_length: 12
cdr3_aa: ASSPNGLAETQY

v_call: TRBV21-1
j_call: TRBJ2-4
cdr3_length: 16
cdr3_aa: ASSHLRGADLAKNIQY

v_call: TRBV19
j_call: TRBJ2-7
cdr3_length: 10
cdr3_aa: ATSYSQGEQY

v_call: TRBV10-3
j_call: TRBJ1-6
cdr3_length: 12
cdr3_aa: AISGQRDNSPLH

v_call: TRBV27
j_call: TRBJ2-3
cdr3_length: 13
cdr3_aa: ASSSRLRATDTQY

v_call: TRBV5-1
j_call: TRBJ1-4
cdr3_length: 12
cdr3_aa: ASSLAGGYEKLF